This T cell receptor (beta chain) stems from a study of blood T cell repertoires in COVID-19. Study in general: Whether acute or convalescent, the COVID-19 samples came from the United States, Italy and Spain. Sample material is recorded as cDNA or gDNA derived from T cells, B-cell-depleted T cells, or PBMCs.

With V trimmed by 10 bases and J by 2 bases, 2 bases remained unmatched. Germline V gene lookup returns CDR1 KGHDR and CDR2 SFDVKD. CDR3 length: 13 amino acids. Original processing methods: Amplification with reference gene primers provided the estimates of nucleated cell counts. Sequencing used immunoSEQ multiplex PCR; TCRdb keeps in-frame clones, though not all of them. V and J calls and clone size are copied from that table; D and trimming were computed from the DNA. The data show more than 100,000 clones, with 65% to 90% seen just once and roughly 11% held by the top ten. The material sequenced was peripheral blood. V is TRBV24-1 and J is TRBJ2-2; 8 bases are a match to TRBD2. The sequence was collected from an elderly man with acute or convalescent COVID-19. CDR3 nucleotides: TGTGCCACAGCGGGAGACAACACCGGGGAGCTGTTTTTT. Protein product: CATAGDNTGELFF.